These 2 T cell receptor beta chains were all obtained from the same sample, sequenced in a study of shared clonotypes between healthy human individuals. Clones were read by immunoSEQ multiplex PCR, and TCRdb kept only the in-frame ones, dropping some. The table lists about 1.1 million clones, around three quarters of them singletons. The material sequenced was memory CD4+ T cells from PBMCs. Sample subset: CD45RA-negative fraction. The source is a man aged 18 to 35 in good health. Some clones in this sample may be carry-over from other donors' samples.

This clone was observed a few times. This may arise from a read error, as a much more abundant clone is one base away. The sample has other DNA sequences that encode this CDR3 too. The chain couples TRBV5-1 to TRBJ2-7; no firm D call. V was clipped by 0 bases and J by 2 bases, with 6 bases between them. This CDR3 is built from 13 residues. Germline values: CDR1 SGHRS, CDR2 YFSETQ. The CDR3 loop is CASSLGPAYEQYF. The DNA of the CDR3 is TGCGCCAGCAGCTTGGGACCAGCCTACGAGCAGTACTTC.

This clone has just one count. DNA of the CDR3: TGCAGCGTGGGACTAGCGGGAGGTTCAGATACGCAGTATTTT. Its translation: CSVGLAGGSDTQYF. The chain employs TRBV29-1 and TRBJ2-3; TRBD2 matches at 15 bases. Germline loops: CDR1 SQVTM, CDR2 ANQGSEA. Germline trimming cut 6 bases from V and 4 bases from J; bases unmatched to any gene: 2. The CDR3 is made up of 14 amino acids.